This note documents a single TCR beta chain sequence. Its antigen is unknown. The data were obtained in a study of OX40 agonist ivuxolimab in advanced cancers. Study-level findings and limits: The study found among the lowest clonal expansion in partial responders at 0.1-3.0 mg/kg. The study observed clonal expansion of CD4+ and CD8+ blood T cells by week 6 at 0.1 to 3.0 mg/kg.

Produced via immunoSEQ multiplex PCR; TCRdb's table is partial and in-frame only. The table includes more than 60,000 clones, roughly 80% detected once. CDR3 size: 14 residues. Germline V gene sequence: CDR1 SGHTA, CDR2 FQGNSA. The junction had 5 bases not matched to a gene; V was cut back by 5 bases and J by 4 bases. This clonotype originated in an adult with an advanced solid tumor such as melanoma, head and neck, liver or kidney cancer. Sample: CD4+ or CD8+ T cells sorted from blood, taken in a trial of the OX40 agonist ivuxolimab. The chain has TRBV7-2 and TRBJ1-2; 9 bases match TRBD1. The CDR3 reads CASSTGQGTYGYTF. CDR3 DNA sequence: TGTGCCAGCAGCACCGGACAGGGGACCTATGGCTACACCTTC.